What follows is one T cell receptor beta chain and its context. Antigen unknown. The data belong to a study of T cell responses to AZD1222 COVID-19 vaccine. Regarding the study as a whole: Donors were mostly white British, more females; clonal diversity possibly underestimated. Targeting of unmutated variant regions was reportedly seen in nearly half of spike-specific TCRs. There were vaccine-associated CD4 TCRs across spike, dominant at 160-218 and 743-854. Breadth and depth of Spike-specific TCRs rose after two AZD1222 doses.

Profiled with immunoSEQ multiplex PCR; TCRdb holds only in-frame clones, not every one. Of some 140,000 clones listed, roughly 90% are singletons. Trimming shortened V by 2 bases and J by 1 base, and 5 bases separated the two germline ends. The CDR3 has 13 residues. In germline, CDR1 is MNHEY, CDR2 SVGAGI. Sample: peripheral blood, taken on day 0 of AZD1222 vaccination. The receptor was isolated from an adult in good health. The rearrangement uses TRBV6-5 and TRBJ1-1; a possible D gene is TRBD1 (5 bases). This CDR3 reads CASSYTGNTEAFF. CDR3 sequence (DNA): TGTGCCAGCAGTTACACAGGGAACACTGAAGCTTTCTTT.